This T cell receptor beta chain was identified during a study of post-analysis software for immune sequencing data (dated by TCRdb to the mid-2010s). Background for the entire study: Disease courses on record covered relapsing-remitting, secondary progressive and progressive-relapsing multiple sclerosis, though some patients had no subtype annotation. The multiple sclerosis patient repertoires were compared with some twelve previously published healthy control repertoires from donors aged about 6 to 28 years. A subset of samples was prepared in parallel using single-end sample barcoding, then pooled and co-amplified after Illumina adapter ligation.

The full study reports these points: The control group was slightly older than the multiple sclerosis patient group. Direct clustering with F measure revealed strong co-clustering of samples prepared in the same batch, which led to a batch-effect correction. Normalized Chao1 diversity was significantly lower in multiple sclerosis patients than controls, suggesting substantial peripheral T-cell clonal expansion. Patients showed significantly higher frequencies than controls for roughly five TRBV segments, among them TRBV5-6, TRBV5-1 and TRBV20-1.

To demonstrate the VDJtools post-analysis software, the study profiled TCR beta repertoires from the peripheral blood of about a dozen young patients with multiple sclerosis. Multiple sclerosis patients were children and adolescents aged about 6 to 16 years. Library preparation employed PCR. Sequencing instrument: Illumina HiSeq 2500. Unique molecular identifiers were incorporated into TCR beta cDNA libraries to reduce PCR and sequencing biases. Every 1 to 10 million input T cells yielded approximately 500,000 cDNA molecules, meaning each molecule approximated one T cell. The patient libraries were prepared and sequenced with the same protocol used for the earlier healthy control dataset. Samples belonging to the same batch were prepared together, multiplexed and sequenced on a shared HiSeq lane. In the authors' own workflow: Raw barcoded reads were processed with MIGEC, and single-read molecular identifier groups were discarded before consensus assembly and CDR3 extraction. VDJtools was used for post-analysis of the clonotype tables, and diversity was normalized by down-sampling every dataset to the size of the smallest sample. In repertoire overlap clustering, CDR3 amino acid sequences, but not nucleotide sequences, were matched to correct batch-related cross-sample contamination. TCRdb took the public reads, trimmed them with fastp at Q25, ran MiXCR for clone calling and kept in-frame beta chains. Merged by CDR3 protein, the rows form single entries marked with the most common genes and DNA. None of the V and J calls come from the authors' own analysis; TCRdb made them. This sample lists about 200,000 distinct CDR3 sequences; approximately 29% were detected once. Around 3.2% of the sample belongs to the ten largest clones.

This clonotype was recorded a few times. Its recognized antigen is unknown. Base-call qualities are not available, and no considerably larger clone is one nucleotide away. CDR1 MNHEY and CDR2 SVGAGI are derived from the germline V gene. Germline trimming: 7 bases from V, 5 bases from J; junction bases outside gene matches: 7. The CDR3, from cysteine to phenylalanine, totals 13 residues. The read is trimmed to its CDR3 DNA, 39 bases read in frame from base 1. Sequencing used blood. This clonotype was sampled from a girl aged 2 to 17 with multiple sclerosis. The receptor chain draws on TRBV6-5 and TRBJ1-1, with TRBD1 identical over 7 junction bases. Here the CDR3 is given as CASNKNRGTEAFF. The nucleotide sequence reads TGTGCCAGCAATAAAAACAGGGGTACTGAAGCTTTCTTT.